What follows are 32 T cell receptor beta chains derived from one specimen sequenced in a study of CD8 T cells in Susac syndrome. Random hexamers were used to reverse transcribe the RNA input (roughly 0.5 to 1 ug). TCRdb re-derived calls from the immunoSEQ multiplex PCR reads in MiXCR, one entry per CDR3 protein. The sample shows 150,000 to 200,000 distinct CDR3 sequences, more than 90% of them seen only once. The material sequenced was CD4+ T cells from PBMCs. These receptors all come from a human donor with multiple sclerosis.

CDR3 DNA sequence: TGTGCCAGCAGCTCGTGGGGCGGGCAGGAGACCCAGTACTTC. Encoded protein: CASSSWGGQETQYF. The chain links TRBV7-8 to TRBJ2-5; D possibly uses TRBD1 or TRBD2 (5 bases each). Germline values: CDR1 SGHVS, CDR2 FQNEAQ. The CDR3 is made up of 14 amino acids. V lost 4 bases, J lost 5 bases, and 14 bases lay in between.

Here the CDR3 reads CATSAGGFGANVLTF. As DNA, the CDR3 is TGTGCCACCAGCGCAGGGGGCTTTGGGGCCAACGTCCTGACTTTC. The genes are TRBV15 and TRBJ2-6, with 8 bases that match TRBD1. The CDR3 extends over 15 amino acids. Germline V gene data show CDR1 as LNHNV and CDR2 as YYDKDF (reference sequence). Losses at the gene ends were 5 bases for V and 3 bases for J; bases not matched to a gene: 3. The variable domain in full, completed from reference TRBV15 and TRBJ2-6, reads DAMVIQNPRYQVTQFGKPVTLSCSQTLNHNVMYWYQQKSSQAPKLLFHYYDKDFNNEADTPDNFQSRRPNTSFCFLDIRSPGLGDTAMYLCATSAGGFGANVLTFGAGSRLTVL.

The CDR3 spells CASSPKDRGVWPLHF. The CDR3 region has the DNA TGTGCCAGTAGTCCGAAGGACAGGGGGGTCTGGCCCCTCCACTTT. This sequence joins TRBV19 and TRBJ1-6, with TRBD1 matching 10 bases. J was trimmed by 13 bases and V by 5 bases; bases with no gene match: 11. The CDR3 sequence is 15 residues long. Germline CDR1 reads LNHDA; CDR2 reads SQIVND (reference sequence).

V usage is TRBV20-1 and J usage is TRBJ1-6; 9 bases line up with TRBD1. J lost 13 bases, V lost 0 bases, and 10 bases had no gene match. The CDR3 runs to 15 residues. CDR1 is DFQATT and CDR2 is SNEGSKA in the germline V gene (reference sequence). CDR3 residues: CSARDLGQGVSPLHF. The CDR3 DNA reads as TGCAGTGCTAGAGATCTGGGACAGGGCGTATCTCCCCTCCACTTT.

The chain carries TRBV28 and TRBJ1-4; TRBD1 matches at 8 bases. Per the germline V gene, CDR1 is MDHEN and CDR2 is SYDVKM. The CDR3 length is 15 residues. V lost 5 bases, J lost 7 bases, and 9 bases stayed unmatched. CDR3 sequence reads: CASSTPDRVVEKLFF. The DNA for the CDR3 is TGTGCCAGCAGTACCCCGGACAGGGTGGTTGAAAAACTGTTTTTT.

The CDR3 bases are TGTGCCAGCAGCCCCCGGACTAGCGGGGGCCAAGAGACCCAGTACTTC. The encoded protein is CASSPRTSGGQETQYF. The rearrangement joins TRBV3-1 to TRBJ2-5, with 13 positions matching TRBD2. J lost 1 base, V lost 4 bases, and 3 bases had no gene match. There are 16 residues in the CDR3. The germline V gene encodes CDR1 LGHDT and CDR2 YNNKEL (reference sequence).

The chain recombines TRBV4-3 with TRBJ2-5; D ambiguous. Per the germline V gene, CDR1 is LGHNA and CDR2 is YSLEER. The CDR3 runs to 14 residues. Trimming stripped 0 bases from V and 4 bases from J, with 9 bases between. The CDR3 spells CASSQDATGETQYF. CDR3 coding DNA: TGCGCCAGCAGCCAAGATGCAACGGGAGAGACCCAGTACTTC.

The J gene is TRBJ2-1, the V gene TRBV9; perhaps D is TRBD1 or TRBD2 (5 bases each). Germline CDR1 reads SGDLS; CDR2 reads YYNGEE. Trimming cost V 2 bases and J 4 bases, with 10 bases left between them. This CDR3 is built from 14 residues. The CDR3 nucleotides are TGTGCCAGCAGCGTCGTGGGGGAATACAATGAGCAGTTCTTC. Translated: CASSVVGEYNEQFF.

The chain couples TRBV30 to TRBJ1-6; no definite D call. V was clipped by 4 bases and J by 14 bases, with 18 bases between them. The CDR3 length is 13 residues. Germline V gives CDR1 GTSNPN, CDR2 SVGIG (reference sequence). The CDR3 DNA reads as TGTGCCTGGACAAATTGGGAGAGTTGGGCCCTCCACTTT. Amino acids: CAWTNWESWALHF.

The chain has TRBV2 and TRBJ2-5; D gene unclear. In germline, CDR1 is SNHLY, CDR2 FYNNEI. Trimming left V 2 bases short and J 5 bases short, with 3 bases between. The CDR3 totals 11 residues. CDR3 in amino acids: CASSEHETQYF. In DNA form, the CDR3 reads TGTGCCAGCAGTGAACACGAGACCCAGTACTTC.

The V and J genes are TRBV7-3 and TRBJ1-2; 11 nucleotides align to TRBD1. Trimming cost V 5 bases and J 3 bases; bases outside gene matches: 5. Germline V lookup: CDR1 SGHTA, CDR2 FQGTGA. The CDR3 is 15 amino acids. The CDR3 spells CASSPLGQGDYGYTF. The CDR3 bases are TGTGCCAGCAGCCCGTTGGGACAGGGGGACTATGGCTACACCTTC.

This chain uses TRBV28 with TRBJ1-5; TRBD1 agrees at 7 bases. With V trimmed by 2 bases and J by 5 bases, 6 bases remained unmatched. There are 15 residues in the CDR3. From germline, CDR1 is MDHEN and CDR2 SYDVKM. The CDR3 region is CASSLGRRGDQPQHF. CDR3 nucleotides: TGTGCCAGCAGTTTAGGCCGCAGGGGGGATCAGCCCCAGCATTTT.

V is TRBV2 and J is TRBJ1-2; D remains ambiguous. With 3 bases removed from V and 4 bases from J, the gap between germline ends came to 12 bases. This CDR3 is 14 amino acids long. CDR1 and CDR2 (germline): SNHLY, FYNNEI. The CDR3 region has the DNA TGTGCCAGCAGTGACGGGAGCCTCTTCTATGGCTACACCTTC. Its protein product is CASSDGSLFYGYTF.

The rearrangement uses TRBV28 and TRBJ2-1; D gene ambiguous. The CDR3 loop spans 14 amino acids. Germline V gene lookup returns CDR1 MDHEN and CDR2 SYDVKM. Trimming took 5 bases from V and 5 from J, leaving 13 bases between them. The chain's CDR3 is CASSPPVLHNEQFF. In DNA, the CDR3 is TGTGCCAGCAGTCCCCCCGTCCTACACAATGAGCAGTTCTTC.

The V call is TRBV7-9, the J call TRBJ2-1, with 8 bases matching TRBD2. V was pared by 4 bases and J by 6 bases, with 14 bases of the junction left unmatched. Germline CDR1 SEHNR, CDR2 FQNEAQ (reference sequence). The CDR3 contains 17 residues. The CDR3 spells CASSWFRGLGLPNEQFF. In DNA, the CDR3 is TGTGCCAGCAGCTGGTTTAGGGGACTAGGACTCCCCAATGAGCAGTTCTTC.

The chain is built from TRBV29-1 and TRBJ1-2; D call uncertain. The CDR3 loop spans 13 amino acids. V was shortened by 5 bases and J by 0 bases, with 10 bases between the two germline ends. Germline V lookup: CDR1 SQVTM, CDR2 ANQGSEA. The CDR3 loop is CSVLPEPNYGYTF. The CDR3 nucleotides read TGCAGCGTTCTCCCCGAGCCTAACTATGGCTACACCTTC.

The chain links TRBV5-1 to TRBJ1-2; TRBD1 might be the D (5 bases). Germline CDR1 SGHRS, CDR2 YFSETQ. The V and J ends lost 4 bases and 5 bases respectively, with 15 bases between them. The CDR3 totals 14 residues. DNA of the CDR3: TGCGCCAGCAGCCTTGAACGGGGGAGATATGGCTACACCTTC. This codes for CASSLERGRYGYTF. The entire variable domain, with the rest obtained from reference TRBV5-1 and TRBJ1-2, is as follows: KAGVTQTPRYLIKTRGQQVTLSCSPISGHRSVSWYQQTPGQGLQFLFEYFSETQRNKGNFPGRFSGRQFSNSRSEMNVSTLELGDSALYLCASSLERGRYGYTFGSGTRLTVV.

The CDR3 DNA follows: TGTGCCTGGGCACTGGGGGAAATTCTGAACACTGAAGCTTTCTTT. It translates to CAWALGEILNTEAFF. V gene TRBV30 combines with J gene TRBJ1-1; the D gene is possibly TRBD1 (5 bases). The CDR3 length is 15 residues. With 5 bases removed from V and 0 bases from J, the gap between germline ends came to 16 bases. Germline V lookup: CDR1 GTSNPN, CDR2 SVGIG (reference sequence).

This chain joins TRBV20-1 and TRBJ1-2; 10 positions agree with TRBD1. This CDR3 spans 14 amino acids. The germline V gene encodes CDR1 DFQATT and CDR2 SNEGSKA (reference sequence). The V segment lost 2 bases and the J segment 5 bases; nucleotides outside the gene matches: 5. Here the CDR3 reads CSARWDRGGYGYTF. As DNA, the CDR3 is TGCAGTGCTAGATGGGACAGGGGAGGTTATGGCTACACCTTC.

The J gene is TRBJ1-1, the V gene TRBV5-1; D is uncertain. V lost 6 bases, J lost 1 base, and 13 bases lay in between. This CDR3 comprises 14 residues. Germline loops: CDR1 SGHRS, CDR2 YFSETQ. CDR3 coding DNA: TGCGCCAGCAACGGACCGGGTTGGAACACTGAAGCTTTCTTT. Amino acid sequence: CASNGPGWNTEAFF.

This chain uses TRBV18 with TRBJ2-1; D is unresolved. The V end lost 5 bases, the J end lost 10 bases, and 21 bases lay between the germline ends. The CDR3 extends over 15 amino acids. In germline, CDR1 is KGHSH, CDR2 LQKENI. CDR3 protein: CASSEELTMSREQFF. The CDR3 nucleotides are TGTGCCAGCTCAGAGGAGTTAACAATGAGCAGAGAGCAGTTCTTC. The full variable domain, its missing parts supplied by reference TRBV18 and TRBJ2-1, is NAGVMQNPRHLVRRRGQEARLRCSPMKGHSHVYWYRQLPEEGLKFMVYLQKENIIDESGMPKERFSAEFPKEGPSILRIQQVVRGDSAAYFCASSEELTMSREQFFGPGTRLTVL.

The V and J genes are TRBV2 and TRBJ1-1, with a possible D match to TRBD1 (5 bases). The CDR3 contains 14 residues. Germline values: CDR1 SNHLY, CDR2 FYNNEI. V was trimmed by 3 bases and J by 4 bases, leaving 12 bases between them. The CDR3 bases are TGTGCCAGCAGTGACCCCCTCGGGACCACTGAAGCTTTCTTT. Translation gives CASSDPLGTTEAFF. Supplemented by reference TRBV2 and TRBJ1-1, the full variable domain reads EPEVTQTPSHQVTQMGQEVILRCVPISNHLYFYWYRQILGQKVEFLVSFYNNEISEKSEIFDDQFSVERPDGSNFTLKIRSTKLEDSAMYFCASSDPLGTTEAFFGQGTRLTVV.

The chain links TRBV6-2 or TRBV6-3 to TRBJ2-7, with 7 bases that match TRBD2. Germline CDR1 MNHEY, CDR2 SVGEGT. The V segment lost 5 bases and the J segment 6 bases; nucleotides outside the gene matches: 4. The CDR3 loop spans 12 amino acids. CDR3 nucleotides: TGTGCCAGCAGTACCAGGGAGGGCGAGCAGTACTTC. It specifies CASSTREGEQYF.

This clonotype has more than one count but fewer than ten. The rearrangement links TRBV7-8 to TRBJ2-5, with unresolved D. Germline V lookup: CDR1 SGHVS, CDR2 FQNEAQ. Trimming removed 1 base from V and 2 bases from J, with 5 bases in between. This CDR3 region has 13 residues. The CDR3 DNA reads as TGTGCCAGCAGCTTAGTCGTTCAAGAGACCCAGTACTTC. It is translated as CASSLVVQETQYF.

The CDR3 DNA reads TGCGCCAGCAGTCAGAGACAGGGGGCTTACGAGCAGTACTTC. This codes for CASSQRQGAYEQYF. The chain uses TRBV4-3 and TRBJ2-7, with TRBD1 matching 10 bases. J gave up 4 bases and V 6 bases, and 6 bases lay outside the gene matches. The CDR3 spans 14 residues. The germline CDR1 and CDR2 sequences are LGHNA and YSLEER.

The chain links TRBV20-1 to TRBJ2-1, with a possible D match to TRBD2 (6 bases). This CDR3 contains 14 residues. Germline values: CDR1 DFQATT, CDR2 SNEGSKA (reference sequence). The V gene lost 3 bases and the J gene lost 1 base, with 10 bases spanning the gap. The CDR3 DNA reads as TGCAGTGCTAGGTTGGGGGGTTCCTACAATGAGCAGTTCTTC. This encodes CSARLGGSYNEQFF.

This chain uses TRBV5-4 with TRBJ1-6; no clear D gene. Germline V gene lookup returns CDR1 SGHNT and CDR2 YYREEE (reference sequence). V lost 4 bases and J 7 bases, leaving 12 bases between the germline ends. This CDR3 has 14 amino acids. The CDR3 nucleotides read TGTGCCAGCAGCCCAATGGTTGTCAATTCACCCCTCCACTTT. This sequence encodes CASSPMVVNSPLHF.

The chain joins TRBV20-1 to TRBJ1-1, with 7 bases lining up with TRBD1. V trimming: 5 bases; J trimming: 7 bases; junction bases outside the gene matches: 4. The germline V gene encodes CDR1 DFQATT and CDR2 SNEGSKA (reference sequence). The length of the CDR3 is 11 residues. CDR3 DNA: TGCAGTGCTTGGGGACAGCATGAAGCTTTCTTT. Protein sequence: CSAWGQHEAFF.

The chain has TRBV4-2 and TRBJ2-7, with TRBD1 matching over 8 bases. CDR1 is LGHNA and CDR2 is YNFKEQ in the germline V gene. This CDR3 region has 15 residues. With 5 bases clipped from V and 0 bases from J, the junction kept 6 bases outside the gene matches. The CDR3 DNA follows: TGTGCCAGCAGCTCTGACAGGGGTCCCTCCTACGAGCAGTACTTC. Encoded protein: CASSSDRGPSYEQYF.

CDR3: CSVDGPEGQYF. The CDR3 DNA sequence: TGCAGCGTTGACGGTCCCGAAGGGCAGTACTTC. The chain couples TRBV29-1 to TRBJ2-7, with D hard to call. This CDR3 has 11 residues. CDR1 is SQVTM and CDR2 is ANQGSEA in the germline V gene. Trimming removed 3 bases from V and 9 bases from J, with 12 bases in between.

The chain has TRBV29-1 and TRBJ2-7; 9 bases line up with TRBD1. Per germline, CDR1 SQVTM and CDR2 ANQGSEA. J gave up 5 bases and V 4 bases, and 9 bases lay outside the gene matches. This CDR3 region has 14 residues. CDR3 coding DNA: TGCAGCGTTGGCACTTCAGGGACAGGGAACGAGCAGTACTTC. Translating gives CSVGTSGTGNEQYF.

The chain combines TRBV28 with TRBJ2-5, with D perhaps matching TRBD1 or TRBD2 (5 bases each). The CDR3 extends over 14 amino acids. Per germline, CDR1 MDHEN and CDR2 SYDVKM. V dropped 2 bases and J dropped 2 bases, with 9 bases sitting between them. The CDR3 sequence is CASSLQGRQETQYF. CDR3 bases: TGTGCCAGCAGTTTACAGGGACGACAAGAGACCCAGTACTTC. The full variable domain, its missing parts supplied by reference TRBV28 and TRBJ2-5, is DVKVTQSSRYLVKRTGEKVFLECVQDMDHENMFWYRQDPGLGLRLIYFSYDVKMKEKGDIPEGYSVSREKKERFSLILESASTNQTSMYLCASSLQGRQETQYFGPGTRLLVL.